This TCR beta chain was obtained from a study of T cells in Graves' hyperthyroidism and ophthalmopathy. Turning to the study itself: Peripheral blood draws took place at initial diagnosis, ahead of any treatment.

Researchers barred patients who had uncontrolled infection, other autoimmune disease, pregnancy or lactation. The CDR3 covers 14 residues. Per the germline V gene, CDR1 is SGHRS and CDR2 is YFSETQ. After removal of 1 base from V and 4 bases from J, the junction contained 4 bases not matched to a gene. RNA transcripts were the template for amplifying TCR beta CDR3 regions. First-round RT-PCR targeting the TCR CDR3 was performed with the HTBI primer set. TCRdb ran MiXCR on the multiplex PCR reads and lists one entry per CDR3 protein. This table holds 250,000 to 350,000 distinct CDR3 sequences, 17% found once.

The source is a woman in her fifties or sixties with Graves' ophthalmopathy. The chain links TRBV5-1 to TRBJ1-2; TRBD1 agrees at 7 bases. What was sequenced was blood. The CDR3 DNA is TGCGCCAGCAGCTTGACAGGGGAACTCTATGGCTACACCTTC. It specifies CASSLTGELYGYTF.